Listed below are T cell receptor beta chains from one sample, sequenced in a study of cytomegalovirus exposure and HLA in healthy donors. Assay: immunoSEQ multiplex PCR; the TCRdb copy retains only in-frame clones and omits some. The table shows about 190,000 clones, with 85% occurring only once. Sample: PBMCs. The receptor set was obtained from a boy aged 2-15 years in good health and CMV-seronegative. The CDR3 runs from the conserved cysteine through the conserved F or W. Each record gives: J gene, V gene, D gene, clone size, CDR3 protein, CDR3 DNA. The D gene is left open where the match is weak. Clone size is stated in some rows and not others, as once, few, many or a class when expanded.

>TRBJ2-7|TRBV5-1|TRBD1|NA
CASGQTGTGKVYEQYF
TGCGCCAGCGGACAGACCGGGACAGGGAAAGTCTACGAGCAGTACTTC
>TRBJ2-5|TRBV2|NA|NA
CASSDATAYGETQYF
TGTGCCAGCAGTGACGCGACAGCCTACGGGGAGACCCAGTACTTC
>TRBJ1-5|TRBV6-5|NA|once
CASSSTGYNQPQHF
TGTGCCAGCAGTTCCACAGGGTACAATCAGCCCCAGCATTTT
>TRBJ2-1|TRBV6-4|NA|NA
CASSNTSYNEQFF
TGTGCCAGCAGTAACACTAGTTACAATGAGCAGTTCTTC
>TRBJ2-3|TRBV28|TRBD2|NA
CASSTGLAGGSSDTQYF
TGTGCCAGCAGTACGGGACTAGCGGGAGGGTCCTCAGATACGCAGTATTTT
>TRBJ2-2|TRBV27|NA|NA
CASSAANTGELFF
TGTGCCAGCAGTGCAGCGAACACCGGGGAGCTGTTTTTT
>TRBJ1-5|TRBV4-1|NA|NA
CASSQLDSSNQPQHF
TGCGCCAGCAGCCAACTGGACAGTAGCAATCAGCCCCAGCATTTT
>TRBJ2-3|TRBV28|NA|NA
CASSSRGGGSTDTQYF
TGTGCCAGCAGTTCCCGGGGAGGGGGGAGCACAGATACGCAGTATTTT
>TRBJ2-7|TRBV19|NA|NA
CASSITGTSYEQYF
TGTGCCAGTAGTATAACAGGCACCTCCTACGAGCAGTACTTC
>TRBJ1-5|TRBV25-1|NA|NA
CASSGGTPHNQPQHF
TGTGCCAGCAGTGGCGGGACTCCCCACAATCAGCCCCAGCATTTT
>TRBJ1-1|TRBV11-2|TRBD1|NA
CASSLGSQGAEAFF
TGTGCCAGCAGCTTGGGATCACAGGGGGCTGAAGCTTTCTTT
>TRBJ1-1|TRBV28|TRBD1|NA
CASSSSGGTEAFF
TGTGCCAGCAGTTCTTCAGGGGGCACTGAAGCTTTCTTT
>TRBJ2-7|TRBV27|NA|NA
CASSLTGSSEQYF
TGTGCCAGCAGTTTAACCGGGAGCTCCGAGCAGTACTTC
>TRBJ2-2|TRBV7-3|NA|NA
CASSPIRSTGELFF
TGTGCCAGCAGCCCGATACGTAGCACCGGGGAGCTGTTTTTT